This TCR beta chain was found in a study of T cell repertoires in cytomegalovirus infection (dated by TCRdb to the late 2010s). General notes on the study: Because public TCR beta signatures pointed to carriage of CMV infection together with the matching HLA type, the HLA type of each donor mattered for the analysis. Findings and caveats that apply to the study as a whole: In the ex vivo response, HLA-C-restricted CMV-specific TCR beta clonotypes were dominant, and in two of eight donors the single most frequent clonotype came from this HLA-C-restricted group. Carriers of CMV infection plus the relevant HLA type were discriminated by the cumulative frequency of public TCR beta family members in the study cohort and in an independent 352-donor cohort.

This clonotype appeared many times. Its specific antigen is unknown. Base qualities are not provided; no much larger clone lies one nucleotide away. Sequencing used an Illumina HiSeq 1500. TCRdb reanalyzed the raw reads on its own, using fastp at Q25 for trimming and MiXCR for clone calling, and kept in-frame beta chains. Rows matching on CDR3 protein sequence are summarized as one entry with the most common DNA and genes. The sample includes under 200,000 distinct CDR3 sequences, with approximately 9.7% observed a single time. Around 4.4% of the sample is in the top ten clones. The germline ends are 19 bases apart after V is trimmed by 6 bases and J by 2 bases. The germline V gene supplies CDR1 MNHEY and CDR2 SVGEGT. The CDR3 sequence holds 17 residues, the cysteine and phenylalanine included. Only CDR3 DNA is held: 51 bases, read in frame from base 1.

This sequence was found in a human donor in good health (CMV status not recorded). Some clones in this sample may be carry-over from other donors' samples. The sequence links TRBV6-2 or TRBV6-3 to TRBJ2-2; perhaps TRBD1 is the D gene, with 5 bases matching. Sequenced input: PBMCs. The CDR3 amino acid sequence is: CASRLHQGIPNTGELFF. The sequenced DNA: TGTGCCAGCAGACTTCACCAGGGAATCCCCAACACCGGGGAGCTGTTTTTT.